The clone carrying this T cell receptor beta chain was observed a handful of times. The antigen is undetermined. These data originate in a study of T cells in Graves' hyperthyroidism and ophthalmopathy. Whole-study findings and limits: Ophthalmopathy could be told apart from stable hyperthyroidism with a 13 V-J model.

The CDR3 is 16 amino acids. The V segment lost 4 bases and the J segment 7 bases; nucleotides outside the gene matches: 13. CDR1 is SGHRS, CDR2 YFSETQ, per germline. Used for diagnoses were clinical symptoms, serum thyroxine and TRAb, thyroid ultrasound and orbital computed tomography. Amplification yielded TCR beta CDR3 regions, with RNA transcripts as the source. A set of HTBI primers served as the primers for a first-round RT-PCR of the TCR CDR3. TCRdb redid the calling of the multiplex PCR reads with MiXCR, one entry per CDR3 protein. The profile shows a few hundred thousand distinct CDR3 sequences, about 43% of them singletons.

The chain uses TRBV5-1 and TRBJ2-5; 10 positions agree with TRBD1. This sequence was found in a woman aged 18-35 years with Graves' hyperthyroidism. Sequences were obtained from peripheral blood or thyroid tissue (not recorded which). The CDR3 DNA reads TGCGCCAGCAGCCTCCGGGGACAGGGGACCCGCGGGACCCAGTACTTC. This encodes CASSLRGQGTRGTQYF.